The 16 T cell receptor beta chains given below trace back to one sample, sequenced in a study of T cell repertoires in cytomegalovirus infection. Which antigens these TCRs recognize remains unknown. Each CDR3 protein is one row after TCRdb ran MiXCR on the reads. The sample lists 680,000 or so distinct CDR3 sequences; about 30% were seen once. The sequencing here drew on cultured PBMCs, taken from culture after CMV antigen stimulation. The origin of the receptors is a human donor in good health (CMV status not recorded). Some clones in this sample may be carry-over from other donors' samples.

The rearrangement links TRBV6-8 to TRBJ1-1; D not resolved. This CDR3 has 14 residues. V lost 5 bases and J 0 bases, leaving 10 bases between the germline ends. CDR1 and CDR2 (germline): MNHGY, SAAAGT. CDR3: CASSLASVNTEAFF. Written as DNA, the CDR3 is TGTGCCAGCAGTCTTGCGTCCGTGAACACTGAAGCTTTCTTT.

This clonotype was recorded a few times. The chain has TRBV7-2 and TRBJ2-5; D not resolved. The V end lost 5 bases, the J end lost 4 bases, and 14 bases lay between the germline ends. The CDR3 is 14 amino acids. Germline CDR1 reads SGHTA; CDR2 reads FQGNSA. CDR3 residues: CASSPRVDRETQYF. The CDR3 DNA is TGTGCCAGCAGCCCTCGGGTCGACCGAGAGACCCAGTACTTC.

The chain joins TRBV2 to TRBJ1-6, with a possible D match to TRBD1 (6 bases). The germline CDR1 and CDR2 sequences are SNHLY and FYNNEI. The CDR3 is made up of 16 amino acids. With 8 bases removed from V and 0 bases from J, the gap between germline ends came to 14 bases. Here the CDR3 reads CASYRADSSYNSPLHF. DNA of the CDR3: TGTGCCAGCTACAGGGCCGATAGCTCCTATAATTCACCCCTCCACTTT.

The V gene is TRBV12-3 or TRBV12-4, the J gene TRBJ2-5; 12 bases line up with TRBD2. The trim removed 7 bases at V and 3 bases at J, leaving 18 bases unmatched. The CDR3 consists of 19 residues. The CDR3 nucleotides read TGTGCCAGCAACACCAGGGGACTAGCGGGCCCTGGGAAGAAAGAGACCCAGTACTTC. Its protein product is CASNTRGLAGPGKKETQYF.

This clonotype was counted only a few times. The chain recombines TRBV4-1 with TRBJ2-1; D is uncertain. This CDR3 spans 14 amino acids. The V and J ends lost 4 bases and 8 bases respectively, with 15 bases between them. The germline V gene encodes CDR1 MGHRA and CDR2 YSYEKL. The CDR3 nucleotides read TGCGCCAGCAGCCCCATGGTCATGGCCGATGAGCAGTTCTTC. Its translation is CASSPMVMADEQFF.

CDR3 in amino acids: CASSYSTDYGYTF. Here the CDR3 DNA reads TGTGCCAGCAGTTACTCGACCGACTATGGCTACACCTTC. V and J are TRBV6-5 and TRBJ1-2; D call uncertain. The germline V and J ends were trimmed by 0 bases and 3 bases, with 5 bases remaining between them. This CDR3 has 13 residues. Germline values: CDR1 MNHEY, CDR2 SVGAGI.

The chain couples TRBV5-6 to TRBJ1-4; D is perhaps TRBD1 (6 bases). V was trimmed by 0 bases and J by 12 bases, leaving 21 bases between them. There are 16 residues in the CDR3. CDR1 and CDR2 from the germline V gene are SGHDT and YYEEEE. DNA for the CDR3: TGTGCCAGCAGCTTGGACCCCAGACAGGCACCGATGGAACTGTTTTTT. Its translation is CASSLDPRQAPMELFF.

The chain couples TRBV11-2 to TRBJ2-7; TRBD2 matches at 10 bases. V trimming: 5 bases; J trimming: 5 bases; junction bases outside the gene matches: 12. CDR1 and CDR2 (germline): SGHAT, FQNNGV. CDR3 size: 16 residues. Here the CDR3 DNA reads TGTGCCAGCAGCCCCAGACCTAGCGGGAGTTCCCACGAGCAGTACTTC. This gives the protein CASSPRPSGSSHEQYF.

This clonotype showed up many times. The genes are TRBV7-2 and TRBJ2-1, with a tentative D call TRBD1 (5 bases). Germline-derived CDR1 and CDR2 are SGHTA and FQGNSA. The V end lost 2 bases, the J end lost 2 bases, and 10 bases lay between the germline ends. CDR3 length: 15 amino acids. The CDR3 loop reads CASSLHMTAYNEQFF. In nucleotides, the CDR3 is TGTGCCAGCAGCTTACACATGACAGCCTACAATGAGCAGTTCTTC.

This clonotype has ten or more counts. The rearrangement joins TRBV12-3 or TRBV12-4 to TRBJ2-3; D gene ambiguous. Trimming pared 9 bases from V and 2 bases from J, leaving 18 bases between. This CDR3 comprises 15 residues. The CDR3 loop reads CASSPSGLSTDTQYF. The CDR3 DNA reads TGTGCCAGTTCCCCATCCGGTTTGTCCACAGATACGCAGTATTTT.

This clonotype was detected ten times or more. The germline gene is not matched at one end of the junction; a read error may be the cause. The gene calls are TRBV7-2 and TRBJ2-1; D may be TRBD1 or TRBD2 (9 bases each). This CDR3 spans 15 amino acids. CDR1 and CDR2 from the germline V gene are SGHTA and FQGNSA. CDR3 coding DNA: TGTGCCAGCAGCCTAGCGGGACAGGGATCCAATGAGCAGTTCTTC. This translates into CASSLAGQGSNEQFF. Full variable domain (rest looked up from reference TRBV7-2 and TRBJ2-1): GAGVSQSPSNKVTEKGKDVELRCDPISGHTALYWYRQSLGQGLEFLIYFQGNSAPDKSGLPSDRFSAERTGGSVSTLTIQRTQQEDSAVYLCASSLAGQGSNEQFFGPGTRLTVL.

This chain uses TRBV4-1 with TRBJ2-2; 7 positions match TRBD1. The junction had 13 bases not matched to a gene; V was cut back by 0 bases and J by 6 bases. There are 18 residues in the CDR3. Germline CDR1 and CDR2: MGHRA and YSYEKL. The CDR3 protein is CASSQEGFEGALAGELFF. The DNA of the CDR3 is TGCGCCAGCAGCCAAGAGGGCTTTGAGGGGGCGCTGGCCGGGGAGCTGTTTTTT.

V gene TRBV12-3 or TRBV12-4 combines with J gene TRBJ1-2; TRBD1 matches at 8 bases. V lost 7 bases and J lost 0; bases outside the gene matches: 7. This CDR3 has 15 residues. The CDR3 protein is CASTHRGTTNYGYTF. CDR3 bases: TGTGCCAGCACTCACAGGGGGACTACTAACTATGGCTACACCTTC.

The chain links TRBV7-8 to TRBJ2-1; D gene ambiguous. The V and J ends lost 1 base and 0 bases respectively, with 13 bases between them. CDR1 is SGHVS, CDR2 FQNEAQ, per germline. This CDR3 is built from 17 residues. In DNA form, the CDR3 reads TGTGCCAGCAGCTTAGTTCCCTGGGCTAGCTCCTACAATGAGCAGTTCTTC. Its translation is CASSLVPWASSYNEQFF.

The chain joins TRBV7-9 to TRBJ2-7; perhaps TRBD1 as D (6 bases). This CDR3 region has 14 residues. The ends were cut back, 6 bases at V and 0 bases at J, with 12 bases in the middle. Looked up from germline, CDR1 is SEHNR and CDR2 is FQNEAQ (reference sequence). The DNA for the CDR3 is TGTGCCAGCAGACCAACAGGGAGCTCCTACGAGCAGTACTTC. Translated: CASRPTGSSYEQYF.

CDR3 residues: CASSQEGFGELFF. The CDR3 nucleotides are TGCGCCAGCAGCCAAGAGGGGTTCGGGGAGCTGTTTTTT. The rearrangement uses TRBV4-1 and TRBJ2-2; D is uncertain. The CDR3 is 13 residues long. CDR1 MGHRA and CDR2 YSYEKL come from the germline V gene. Trimming left V 0 bases short and J 7 bases short, with 6 bases between.